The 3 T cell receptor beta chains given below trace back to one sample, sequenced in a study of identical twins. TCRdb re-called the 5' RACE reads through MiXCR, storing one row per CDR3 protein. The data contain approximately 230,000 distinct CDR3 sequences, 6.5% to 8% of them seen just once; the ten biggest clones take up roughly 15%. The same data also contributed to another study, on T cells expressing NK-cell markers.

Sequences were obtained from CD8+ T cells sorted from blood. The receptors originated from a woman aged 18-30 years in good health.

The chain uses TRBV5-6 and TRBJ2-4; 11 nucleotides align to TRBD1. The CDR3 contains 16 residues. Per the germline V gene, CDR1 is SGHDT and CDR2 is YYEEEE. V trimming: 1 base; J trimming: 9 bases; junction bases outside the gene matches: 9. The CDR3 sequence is CASSLLVGTGGPIQYF. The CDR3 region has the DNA TGTGCCAGCAGCTTGTTAGTCGGGACAGGGGGTCCCATTCAGTACTTC.

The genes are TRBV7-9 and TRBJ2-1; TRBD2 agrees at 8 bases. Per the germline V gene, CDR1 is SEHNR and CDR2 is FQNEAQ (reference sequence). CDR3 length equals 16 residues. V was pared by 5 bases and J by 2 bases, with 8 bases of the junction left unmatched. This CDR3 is CASSPTSGDTYNEQFF. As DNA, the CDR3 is TGTGCCAGCAGCCCCACTAGCGGAGACACCTACAATGAGCAGTTCTTC. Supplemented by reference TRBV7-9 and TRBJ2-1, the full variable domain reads DTGVSQNPRHKITKRGQNVTFRCDPISEHNRLYWYRQTLGQGPEFLTYFQNEAQLEKSRLLSDRFSAERPKGSFSTLEIQRTEQGDSAMYLCASSPTSGDTYNEQFFGPGTRLTVL.

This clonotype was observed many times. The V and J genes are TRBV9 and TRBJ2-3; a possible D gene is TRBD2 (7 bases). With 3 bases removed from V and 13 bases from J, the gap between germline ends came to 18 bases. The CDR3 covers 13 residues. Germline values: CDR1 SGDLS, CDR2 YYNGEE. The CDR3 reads CASSGGGPPVEYF. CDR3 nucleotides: TGTGCCAGCAGCGGCGGGGGCCCCCCGGTGGAGTATTTT. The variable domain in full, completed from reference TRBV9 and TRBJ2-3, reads DSGVTQTPKHLITATGQRVTLRCSPRSGDLSVYWYQQSLDQGLQFLIQYYNGEERAKGNILERFSAQQFPDLHSELNLSSLELGDSALYFCASSGGGPPVEYFGPGTRLTVL.